This section outlines one TCR beta chain sequence together with its context. The target antigen is unknown. Germline CDR1 and CDR2: SEHNR and FQNEAQ (reference sequence). The germline V and J ends were trimmed by 3 bases and 0 bases, with 9 bases remaining between them. CDR3 length equals 15 residues. This entry is derived from a study of T cell responses to AZD1222 COVID-19 vaccine. Study-wide context: Pooling covered second doses at about 4 or about 12 weeks. The study, taken as a whole, reports: Most donors were white British and more were female, and clonal diversity was possibly underestimated. Repertoires were obtained solely post-peak T cell response.

This table comes from immunoSEQ multiplex PCR, and its TCRdb copy is limited to in-frame clones, with some not included. The sample lists around 130,000 clones, more than 85% seen once, with 3.1% in the top ten. This sequence was found in an adult in good health. The sequencing used peripheral blood, collected on day 0 of AZD1222 vaccination. The V call is TRBV7-9, the J call TRBJ1-3; no definite D call. Written as DNA, the CDR3 is TGTGCCAGCAGCTTCCGGACGGACTCTGGAAACACCATATATTTT. Encoded protein: CASSFRTDSGNTIYF.